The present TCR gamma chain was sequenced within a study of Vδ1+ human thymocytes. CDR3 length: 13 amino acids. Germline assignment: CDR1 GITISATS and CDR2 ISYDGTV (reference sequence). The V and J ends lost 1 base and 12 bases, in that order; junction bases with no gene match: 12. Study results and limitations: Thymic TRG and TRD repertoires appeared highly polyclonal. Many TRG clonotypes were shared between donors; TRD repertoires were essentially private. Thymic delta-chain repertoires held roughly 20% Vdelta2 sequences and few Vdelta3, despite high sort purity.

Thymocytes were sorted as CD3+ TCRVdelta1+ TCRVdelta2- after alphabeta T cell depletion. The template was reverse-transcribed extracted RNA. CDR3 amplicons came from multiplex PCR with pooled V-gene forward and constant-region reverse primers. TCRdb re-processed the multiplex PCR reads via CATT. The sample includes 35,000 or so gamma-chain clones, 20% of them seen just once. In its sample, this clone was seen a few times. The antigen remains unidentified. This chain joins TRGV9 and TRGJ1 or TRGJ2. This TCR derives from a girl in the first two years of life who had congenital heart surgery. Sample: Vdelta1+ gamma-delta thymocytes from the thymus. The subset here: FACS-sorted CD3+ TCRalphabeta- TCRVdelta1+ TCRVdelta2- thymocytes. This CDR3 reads CALWEVAREVKLF. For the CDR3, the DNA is TGTGCCTTGTGGGAGGTAGCCCGGGAGGTGAAACTCTTT.